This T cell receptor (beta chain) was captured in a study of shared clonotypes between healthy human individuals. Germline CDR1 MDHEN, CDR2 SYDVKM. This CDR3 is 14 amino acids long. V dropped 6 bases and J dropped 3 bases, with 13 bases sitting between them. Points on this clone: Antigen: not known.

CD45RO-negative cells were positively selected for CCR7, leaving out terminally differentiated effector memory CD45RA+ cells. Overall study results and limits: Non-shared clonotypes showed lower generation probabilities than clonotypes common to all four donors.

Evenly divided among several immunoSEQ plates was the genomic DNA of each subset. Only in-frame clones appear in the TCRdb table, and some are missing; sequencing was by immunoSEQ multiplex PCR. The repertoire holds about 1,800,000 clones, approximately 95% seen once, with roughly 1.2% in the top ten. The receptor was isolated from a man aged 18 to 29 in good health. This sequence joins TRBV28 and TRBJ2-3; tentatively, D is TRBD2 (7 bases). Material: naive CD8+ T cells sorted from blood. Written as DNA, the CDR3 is TGTGCCAGCAGCCGGGGGGCCCGGACAGATACGCAGTATTTT. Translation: CASSRGARTDTQYF.